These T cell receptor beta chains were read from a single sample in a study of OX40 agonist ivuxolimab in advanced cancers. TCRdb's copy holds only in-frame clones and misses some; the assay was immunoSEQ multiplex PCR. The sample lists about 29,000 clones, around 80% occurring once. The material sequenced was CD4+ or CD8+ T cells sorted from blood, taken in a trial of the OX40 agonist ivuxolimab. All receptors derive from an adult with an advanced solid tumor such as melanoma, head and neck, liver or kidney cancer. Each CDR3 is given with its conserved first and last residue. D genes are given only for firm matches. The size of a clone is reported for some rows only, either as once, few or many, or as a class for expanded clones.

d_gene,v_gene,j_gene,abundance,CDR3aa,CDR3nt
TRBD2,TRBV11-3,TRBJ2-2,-,CASSFKRDSTGELFF,TGTGCCAGCAGCTTTAAGCGGGATAGCACCGGGGAGCTGTTTTTT
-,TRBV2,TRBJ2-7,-,CASSEVPDIGFSYEQYF,TGTGCCAGCAGTGAGGTTCCCGACATTGGGTTCTCCTACGAGCAGTACTTC
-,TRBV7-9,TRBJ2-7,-,CASSLGETGEQYF,TGTGCCAGCAGCCTAGGCGAGACGGGGGAGCAGTACTTC
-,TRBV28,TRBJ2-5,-,CASSPGAELQETQYF,TGTGCCAGCAGTCCCGGAGCGGAGCTACAAGAGACCCAGTACTTC
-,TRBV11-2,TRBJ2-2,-,CASTQGGELFF,TGTGCCAGCACCCAGGGCGGGGAGCTGTTTTTT
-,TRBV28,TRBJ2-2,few,CASSFETPTPFTLNTGELFF,TGTGCCAGCAGTTTTGAAACTCCAACGCCCTTTACATTAAACACCGGGGAGCTGTTTTTT
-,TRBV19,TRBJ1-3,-,CASSTQSSGNTIYF,TGTGCCAGTAGTACACAGAGCTCTGGAAACACCATATATTTT
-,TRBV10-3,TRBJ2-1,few,CAISEGLPYNEQFF,TGTGCCATCAGTGAGGGACTCCCCTACAATGAGCAGTTCTTC
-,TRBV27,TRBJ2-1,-,CASSLRLRVYNEQFF,TGTGCCAGCAGTTTACGACTCCGAGTCTACAATGAGCAGTTCTTC
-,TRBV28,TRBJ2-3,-,CASSLGAGADTQYF,TGTGCCAGCAGTTTAGGGGCAGGGGCAGATACGCAGTATTTT
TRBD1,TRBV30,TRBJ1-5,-,CAWSVQGNQPQHF,TGTGCCTGGAGTGTACAGGGGAATCAGCCCCAGCATTTT
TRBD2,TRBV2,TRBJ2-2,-,CASSTMGSGGPGELFF,TGTGCCAGCAGTACCATGGGTAGCGGGGGGCCCGGGGAGCTGTTTTTT
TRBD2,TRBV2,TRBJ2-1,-,CASSEDGGGGSYNEQFF,TGTGCCAGCAGTGAAGACGGCGGGGGAGGATCCTACAATGAGCAGTTCTTC
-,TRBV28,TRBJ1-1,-,CASSFFWNTEAFF,TGTGCCAGCAGTTTTTTTTGGAACACTGAAGCTTTCTTT
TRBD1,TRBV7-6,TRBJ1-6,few,CASSLGQGSSPLHF,TGTGCCAGCAGCTTAGGACAGGGTAGTTCACCCCTCCACTTT
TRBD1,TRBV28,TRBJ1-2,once,CASSSMTGGLANYGYTF,TGTGCCAGCAGCTCTATGACAGGGGGGTTAGCTAACTATGGCTACACCTTC
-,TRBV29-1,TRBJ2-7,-,CSVRDGFELGQYF,TGCAGCGTTCGGGACGGCTTTGAACTAGGGCAGTACTTC
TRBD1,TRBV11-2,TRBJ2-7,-,CASSLGQGFYEQYF,TGTGCCAGCAGCTTAGGACAGGGTTTTTACGAGCAGTACTTC
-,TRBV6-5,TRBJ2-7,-,CASSSDSYEQYF,TGTGCCAGCAGTTCCGACTCCTACGAGCAGTACTTC
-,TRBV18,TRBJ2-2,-,CASRQVDTGELFF,TGTGCCAGCCGACAGGTCGACACCGGGGAGCTGTTTTTT
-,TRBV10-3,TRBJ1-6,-,CAIRRDLSSPLHF,TGTGCCATCAGGAGGGACTTAAGTTCACCCCTCCACTTT
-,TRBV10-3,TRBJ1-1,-,CAISDGGMNTEAFF,TGTGCCATCAGTGACGGGGGCATGAACACTGAAGCTTTCTTT
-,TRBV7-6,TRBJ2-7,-,CASSSGVASYEQYF,TGTGCCAGCAGCTCAGGAGTAGCTTCCTACGAGCAGTACTTC
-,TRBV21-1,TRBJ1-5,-,CASSPRTRYSNQPQHF,TGTGCCAGCAGCCCTCGGACCCGGTATAGCAATCAGCCCCAGCATTTT
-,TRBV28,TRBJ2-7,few,CASSPLYEQYF,TGTGCCAGCAGCCCGCTCTACGAGCAGTACTTC
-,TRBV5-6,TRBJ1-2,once,CASSHGRDGYTF,TGTGCCAGCAGCCACGGGAGGGATGGCTACACCTTC
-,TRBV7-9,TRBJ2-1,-,CAPAWENNEQFF,TGTGCCCCCGCTTGGGAGAACAATGAGCAGTTCTTC
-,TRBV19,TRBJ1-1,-,CASSIGQWAFF,TGTGCCAGTAGTATAGGACAGTGGGCTTTCTTT
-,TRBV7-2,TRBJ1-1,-,CASSLEPGRNTEAFF,TGTGCCAGCAGCTTAGAGCCAGGGAGGAACACTGAAGCTTTCTTT
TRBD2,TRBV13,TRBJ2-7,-,CASSLGTSGYEQYF,TGTGCCAGCAGCTTAGGTACTAGCGGCTACGAGCAGTACTTC
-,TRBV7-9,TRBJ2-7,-,CASSLTYEQYF,TGTGCCAGCAGCTTGACCTACGAGCAGTACTTC
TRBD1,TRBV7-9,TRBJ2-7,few,CASSFRDRDEQYF,TGTGCCAGCAGCTTCCGGGACAGGGACGAGCAGTACTTC
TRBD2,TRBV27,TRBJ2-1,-,CASSLASGGDEQFF,TGTGCCAGCAGTTTGGCTAGCGGGGGCGATGAGCAGTTCTTC
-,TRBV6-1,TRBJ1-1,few,CASSEGENTEAFF,TGTGCCAGCAGTGAGGGGGAGAACACTGAAGCTTTCTTT
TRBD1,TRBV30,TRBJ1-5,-,CAWSPFYPGTESNQPQHF,TGTGCCTGGAGTCCATTTTATCCCGGGACAGAGAGCAATCAGCCCCAGCATTTT
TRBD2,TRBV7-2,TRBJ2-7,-,CASSPITRGGSYEQYF,TGTGCCAGCAGCCCGATCACGCGGGGGGGTTCCTACGAGCAGTACTTC
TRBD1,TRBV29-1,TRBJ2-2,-,CSVRDRGVSTGELFF,TGCAGCGTCCGGGACAGGGGGGTGAGCACCGGGGAGCTGTTTTTT
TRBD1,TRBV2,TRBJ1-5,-,CASSQPMGQGGGQPQHF,TGTGCCAGCAGCCAACCGATGGGACAGGGAGGTGGTCAGCCCCAGCATTTT
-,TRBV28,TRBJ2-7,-,CASGIVGEYHEQYF,TGTGCCAGCGGAATCGTGGGGGAGTACCACGAGCAGTACTTC
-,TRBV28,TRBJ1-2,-,CASRLSGYRADYYGYTF,TGTGCCAGCAGACTCTCGGGGTATAGGGCAGATTACTATGGCTACACCTTC
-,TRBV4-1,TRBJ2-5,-,CASSPIQGQETQYF,TGCGCCAGCAGCCCAATACAGGGTCAAGAGACCCAGTACTTC
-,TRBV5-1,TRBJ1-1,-,CASSLAQGYTEAFF,TGCGCCAGCAGCTTGGCGCAGGGCTACACTGAAGCTTTCTTT
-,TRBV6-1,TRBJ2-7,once,CASSEGGGFRTYEQYF,TGTGCCAGCAGCGAAGGGGGGGGGTTCCGCACCTACGAGCAGTACTTC
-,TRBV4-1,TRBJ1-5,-,CASSQGLAQGTDNSNQPQHF,TGCGCCAGCAGCCAAGGTTTAGCGCAGGGGACCGATAATAGCAATCAGCCCCAGCATTTT
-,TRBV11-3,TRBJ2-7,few,CASSSYRDRSYEQYF,TGTGCCAGCAGCTCATACCGGGACCGATCCTACGAGCAGTACTTC
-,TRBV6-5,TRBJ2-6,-,CASSYSISGANVLTF,TGTGCCAGCAGTTACTCCATCTCTGGGGCCAACGTCCTGACTTTC
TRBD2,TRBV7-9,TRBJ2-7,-,CASSLAGSGVREQYF,TGTGCCAGCAGCTTAGCTGGGAGCGGGGTGCGCGAGCAGTACTTC
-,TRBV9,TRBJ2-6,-,CASRMSRGVSASGANVLTF,TGTGCCAGCAGGATGAGTAGGGGGGTTTCTGCCTCTGGGGCCAACGTCCTGACTTTC
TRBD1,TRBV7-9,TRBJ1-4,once,CASSSTLWRTGNEKLFF,TGTGCCAGCAGCTCCACACTTTGGAGGACAGGAAATGAAAAACTGTTTTTT
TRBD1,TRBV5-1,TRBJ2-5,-,CASSWTGTAETQYF,TGCGCCAGCAGCTGGACAGGGACGGCGGAGACCCAGTACTTC
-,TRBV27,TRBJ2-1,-,CASSVVGPLGEQFF,TGTGCCAGCAGTGTCGTGGGGCCCCTGGGTGAGCAGTTCTTC
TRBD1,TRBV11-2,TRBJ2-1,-,CASSLEFGTGNNEQFF,TGTGCCAGCAGCTTAGAATTCGGGACAGGGAACAATGAGCAGTTCTTC
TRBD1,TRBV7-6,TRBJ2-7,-,CASSLAEQGLSYEQYF,TGTGCCAGCAGCTTAGCTGAACAGGGGCTCTCCTACGAGCAGTACTTC